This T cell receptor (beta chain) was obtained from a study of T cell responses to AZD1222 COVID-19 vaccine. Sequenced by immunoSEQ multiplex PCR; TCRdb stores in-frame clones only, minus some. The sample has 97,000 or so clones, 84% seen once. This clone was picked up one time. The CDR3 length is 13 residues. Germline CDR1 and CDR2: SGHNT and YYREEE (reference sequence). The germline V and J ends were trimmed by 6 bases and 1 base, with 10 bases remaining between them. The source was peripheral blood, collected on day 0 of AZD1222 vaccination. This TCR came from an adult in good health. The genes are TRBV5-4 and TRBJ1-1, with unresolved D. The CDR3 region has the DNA TGTGCCAGCAAAGGTCATACGAACACTGAAGCTTTCTTT. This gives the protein CASKGHTNTEAFF.